The 14 T cell receptor beta chains reported below all come from one sample, sequenced in a study of glioma-infiltrating T cells. TCR alpha and beta CDR3 regions were amplified from RNA using iRepertoire nested multiplex PCR. TCRdb processed the multiplex PCR reads anew with MiXCR; each CDR3 protein has one entry. The table shows around 390,000 distinct CDR3 sequences, with approximately 42% occurring only once. The specimen sequenced was glioma tissue, nonneoplastic brain tissue, or PBMCs (not recorded which). Source of these receptors: a human donor with low-grade glioma or glioblastoma, undergoing nonglioma brain surgery, or in good health (not recorded which).

This clonotype was observed a single time. This could be a read error, since a much larger clone is one nucleotide away. The J gene is TRBJ1-1, the V gene TRBV27, with D possibly matching TRBD1 (5 bases). There are 17 residues in the CDR3. Germline V gives CDR1 MNHEY, CDR2 SMNVEV (reference sequence). CDR3 nucleotide sequence: TGTGCCAGCAGTTTAATATCTTTCGGGGGGACTAACAATGAAGCTTTCTTT. Translation gives CASSLISFGGTNNEAFF.

The chain joins TRBV28 to TRBJ1-1, with TRBD1 matching over 7 bases. The CDR3 is 15 amino acids. J lost 0 bases, V lost 4 bases, and 5 bases had no gene match. Germline V gives CDR1 MDHEN, CDR2 SYDVKM. The CDR3 DNA reads as TGTGCCAGCAGTTACCCAGGGGGGCTGAACACTGAAGCTTTCTTT. Translation gives CASSYPGGLNTEAFF.

Many counts were recorded for this clonotype. The genes are TRBV7-2 and TRBJ2-1, with D possibly TRBD2 on 6 matching bases. V shed 5 bases and J shed 4 bases, with 15 bases lying between them. The length of the CDR3 is 15 residues. The V gene's germline CDR1 is SGHTA and CDR2 FQGNSA. CDR3 nucleotides: TGTGCCAGCAGCCTCGGGACTTCTAGGTACAATGAGCAGTTCTTC. Residues: CASSLGTSRYNEQFF. Full variable domain (missing parts from reference TRBV7-2 and TRBJ2-1): GAGVSQSPSNKVTEKGKDVELRCDPISGHTALYWYRQSLGQGLEFLIYFQGNSAPDKSGLPSDRFSAERTGGSVSTLTIQRTQQEDSAVYLCASSLGTSRYNEQFFGPGTRLTVL.

This clonotype occurred many times. The chain joins TRBV27 to TRBJ2-1; D remains unclear. This CDR3 comprises 16 residues. Trimming pared 7 bases from V and 1 base from J, leaving 17 bases between. CDR1 is MNHEY, CDR2 SMNVEV, per germline (reference sequence). CDR3 nucleotides: TGTGCCAGCACCCTTACTGGTTTTGGGTCCTACAATGAGCAGTTCTTC. It is translated as CASTLTGFGSYNEQFF.

This clonotype was counted many times. The CDR3 reads CASSLALGDTQYF. CDR3 in DNA: TGTGCCAGCAGCTTAGCGCTCGGTGATACGCAGTATTTT. The rearrangement links TRBV7-2 to TRBJ2-3; D not certain. Germline CDR1 is SGHTA and CDR2 is FQGNSA. V was cut by 0 bases and J by 6 bases, with 7 bases left in between. The CDR3 has 13 residues. Full variable domain (missing parts from reference TRBV7-2 and TRBJ2-3): GAGVSQSPSNKVTEKGKDVELRCDPISGHTALYWYRQSLGQGLEFLIYFQGNSAPDKSGLPSDRFSAERTGGSVSTLTIQRTQQEDSAVYLCASSLALGDTQYFGPGTRLTVL.

CDR3 nucleotides: TGTGCCAGCAGCTACCAAGGTCTTAGCACAGATACGCAGTATTTT. Amino acids: CASSYQGLSTDTQYF. V gene TRBV7-2 combines with J gene TRBJ2-3, with D unclear. The CDR3 runs to 15 residues. Deletions cut 4 bases from V and 0 bases from J, with 11 bases between. The germline CDR1 and CDR2 sequences are SGHTA and FQGNSA.

This clonotype was counted many times. The chain joins TRBV6-1 to TRBJ2-2, with 7 bases identical to TRBD1. This CDR3 region has 13 residues. The trim removed 6 bases at V and 4 bases at J, leaving 2 bases unmatched. The V gene's germline CDR1 is MNHNS and CDR2 SASEGT. The CDR3, as DNA: TGTGCCAGCAGGGGACAGTTCACCGGGGAGCTGTTTTTT. The encoded protein is CASRGQFTGELFF.

V gene TRBV15 combines with J gene TRBJ1-3, with D perhaps matching TRBD1 (5 bases). Between the trimmed V and J ends, which lost 8 bases and 0 bases, there was a span of 14 bases. The CDR3 runs to 15 residues. Per germline, CDR1 LNHNV and CDR2 YYDKDF (reference sequence). CDR3 sequence reads: CATGRGGASGNTIYF. CDR3 DNA sequence: TGTGCCACCGGCCGAGGAGGGGCCTCTGGAAACACCATATATTTT. Looking up the rest from reference TRBV15 and TRBJ1-3 gives the full variable domain: DAMVIQNPRYQVTQFGKPVTLSCSQTLNHNVMYWYQQKSSQAPKLLFHYYDKDFNNEADTPDNFQSRRPNTSFCFLDIRSPGLGDTAMYLCATGRGGASGNTIYFGEGSWLTVV.

This clonotype was observed many times. The gene calls are TRBV28 and TRBJ2-6, with D perhaps matching TRBD1 (5 bases). CDR1 and CDR2 from the germline V gene are MDHEN and SYDVKM. This CDR3 has 15 residues. Between the trimmed V and J ends, which lost 2 bases and 0 bases, there was a span of 5 bases. The CDR3 nucleotides read TGTGCCAGCAGTTTAACAGGCTCTGGGGCCAACGTCCTGACTTTC. Translation: CASSLTGSGANVLTF.

This chain joins TRBV29-1 and TRBJ1-4; TRBD1 agrees at 7 bases. The CDR3 has 12 residues. V lost 3 bases, J lost 5 bases, and 0 bases stayed unmatched. The V gene's germline CDR1 is SQVTM and CDR2 ANQGSEA. The CDR3 coding sequence is TGCAGCGTTGAGGACAGGAATGAAAAACTGTTTTTT. It is translated as CSVEDRNEKLFF.

The table lists this clonotype with many counts. This chain uses TRBV28 with TRBJ1-2; maybe TRBD1 (5 bases). The germline gives CDR1 MDHEN, CDR2 SYDVKM. V dropped 6 bases and J dropped 1 base, with 15 bases sitting between them. This CDR3 comprises 15 residues. DNA for the CDR3: TGTGCCAGCAGCCAGGGTTCATCGTATAACTATGGCTACACCTTC. Its protein product is CASSQGSSYNYGYTF.

CDR3 nucleotides: TGTGCCAGCAGCTCGCCGCATCTAGCAAATCACGAGGGGTTCTTC. It is translated as CASSSPHLANHEGFF. This rearrangement joins TRBV5-5 to TRBJ2-1; TRBD2 might be the D (5 bases). The CDR3 sequence is 15 residues long. The germline CDR1 and CDR2 sequences are SGHKS and YYEKEE (reference sequence). Trimming cost V 3 bases and J 15 bases, with 25 bases left between them.

In its sample, this clonotype was seen a few times. V gene TRBV11-2 combines with J gene TRBJ1-1; unclear D gene. From germline, CDR1 is SGHAT and CDR2 FQNNGV. V was shortened by 6 bases and J by 11 bases, with 19 bases between the two germline ends. The length of the CDR3 is 13 residues. CDR3 sequence reads: CASSSGLDLGAFF. CDR3 nucleotide sequence: TGTGCCAGCAGTTCTGGACTGGACTTAGGGGCTTTCTTT.

The table lists this clonotype with a few counts. The gene calls are TRBV6-1 and TRBJ2-7; D possibly matches TRBD1 or TRBD2 (5 bases each). From germline, CDR1 is MNHNS and CDR2 SASEGT. This CDR3 spans 12 amino acids. Trimming pared 5 bases from V and 7 bases from J, leaving 12 bases between. The CDR3 loop reads CASSWDLLEQYF. The CDR3 region has the DNA TGTGCCAGCAGTTGGGACCTCCTTGAGCAGTACTTC.